Following are 21 T cell receptor beta chains from one sample sequenced in a study of blood T cell repertoires in COVID-19. The repertoire was sequenced with immunoSEQ multiplex PCR; TCRdb's copy has only in-frame clones and lacks some. The sample includes roughly 170,000 clones, roughly 84% of them seen just once. Sequenced material: PBMCs or T cells enriched from blood (not recorded which). These receptors all come from a man aged 60 to 75 who had recovered from COVID-19.

The chain combines TRBV7-6 with TRBJ1-6, with 8 bases lining up with TRBD1. Germline V gene data show CDR1 as SGHVS and CDR2 as FNYEAQ. J lost 4 bases, V lost 0 bases, and 8 bases had no gene match. This CDR3 is 18 amino acids long. The CDR3 sequence is CASSLADTRTGYNSPLHF. The CDR3 region has the DNA TGTGCCAGCAGCTTAGCGGACACCCGGACAGGGTATAATTCACCCCTCCACTTT.

The V and J genes are TRBV6-5 and TRBJ1-4, with D unresolved. The germline V gene has CDR1 MNHEY and CDR2 SVGAGI. The length of the CDR3 is 13 residues. Trimming shortened V by 7 bases and J by 7 bases, and 13 bases separated the two germline ends. CDR3 region: CASKSGFREKLFF. The CDR3 nucleotides are TGTGCCAGCAAATCCGGGTTCCGTGAAAAACTGTTTTTT.

This clone occurred a few times. The chain combines TRBV7-2 with TRBJ1-2, with D tentatively TRBD1 (6 bases). Germline assignment: CDR1 SGHTA and CDR2 FQGNSA. The length of the CDR3 is 14 residues. Trimming took off 2 bases at V and 3 bases at J, with 10 bases between the two ends. DNA for the CDR3: TGTGCCAGCAGCTTACCGACAGGCTACTATGGCTACACCTTC. This codes for CASSLPTGYYGYTF.

The chain links TRBV30 to TRBJ1-2, with D unclear. The CDR3 length is 14 residues. Germline values: CDR1 GTSNPN, CDR2 SVGIG (reference sequence). V lost 2 bases and J 8 bases, leaving 18 bases between the germline ends. The CDR3 nucleotides are TGTGCCTGGAGTACGACTGACCTATCTGGCGGCTACACCTTC. Encoded protein: CAWSTTDLSGGYTF.

V gene TRBV7-2 combines with J gene TRBJ2-3; the match to TRBD2 covers 10 bases. The CDR3 has 17 amino acids. V trimming: 5 bases; J trimming: 1 base; junction bases outside the gene matches: 9. Germline CDR1 reads SGHTA; CDR2 reads FQGNSA. CDR3 DNA sequence: TGTGCCAGCAGCCCCTCCATTAGCGGGGGGCGCACAGATACGCAGTATTTT. Amino acid sequence: CASSPSISGGRTDTQYF. The full variable domain, its missing parts supplied by reference TRBV7-2 and TRBJ2-3, is GAGVSQSPSNKVTEKGKDVELRCDPISGHTALYWYRQSLGQGLEFLIYFQGNSAPDKSGLPSDRFSAERTGGSVSTLTIQRTQQEDSAVYLCASSPSISGGRTDTQYFGPGTRLTVL.

As DNA, the CDR3 is TGTGCCAGCAGCCTGGCTACGGGACAGGGCCAAGAGACCCAGTACTTC. Protein: CASSLATGQGQETQYF. The chain is built from TRBV7-3 and TRBJ2-5, with TRBD1 identical over 9 bases. Germline V gene sequence: CDR1 SGHTA, CDR2 FQGTGA. CDR3 size: 16 residues. The V gene end was trimmed by 5 bases and the J gene end by 1 base; junction bases not matched to a gene: 8.

The sample holds a few counts of this clone. The chain has TRBV19 and TRBJ1-6; 9 nucleotides match TRBD1. V was pared by 7 bases and J by 10 bases, with 8 bases of the junction left unmatched. CDR1 and CDR2 from the germline V gene are LNHDA and SQIVND (reference sequence). The CDR3 runs 14 residues. Written as DNA, the CDR3 is TGTGCCAGTACTACAGGGGGCGGTTTGTCACCCCTCCACTTT. Amino acids: CASTTGGGLSPLHF.

The V call is TRBV5-1, the J call TRBJ1-2; 9 bases align to TRBD1. V was pared by 0 bases and J by 0 bases, with 3 bases of the junction left unmatched. The CDR3 consists of 16 residues. Germline CDR1 is SGHRS and CDR2 is YFSETQ. The CDR3 region has the DNA TGCGCCAGCAGCTTGGGGACAGGGGTCTCTAACTATGGCTACACCTTC. Translated: CASSLGTGVSNYGYTF.

This chain connects TRBV15 to TRBJ1-5; 7 nucleotides line up with TRBD1. The CDR3 spans 17 residues. The germline CDR1 and CDR2 sequences are LNHNV and YYDKDF (reference sequence). Trimming cost V 0 bases and J 2 bases; bases outside gene matches: 7. CDR3 coding DNA: TGTGCCACCAGCAGAGATCATCGACAGGGTGGCAATCAGCCCCAGCATTTT. It encodes CATSRDHRQGGNQPQHF.

The gene calls are TRBV7-9 and TRBJ2-6; the D gene is possibly TRBD2 (5 bases). The CDR3 extends over 15 amino acids. V lost 5 bases and J 3 bases, leaving 11 bases between the germline ends. Per the germline V gene, CDR1 is SEHNR and CDR2 is FQNEAQ (reference sequence). CDR3 bases: TGTGCCAGCAGCGAAGTAGGGAGTGGGGCCAACGTCCTGACTTTC. It is translated as CASSEVGSGANVLTF.

The chain recombines TRBV7-2 with TRBJ2-2; 8 bases are shared with TRBD1. This CDR3 spans 14 amino acids. Unmatched junction bases numbered 4, after V lost 5 bases and J lost 5 bases. The germline V gene encodes CDR1 SGHTA and CDR2 FQGNSA. CDR3 DNA: TGTGCCAGCAGCCAGGGGGCAGGGACCGGGGAGCTGTTTTTT. This translates into CASSQGAGTGELFF.

The J gene is TRBJ2-7, the V gene TRBV19, with a weak D call TRBD2 (6 bases). The V end lost 5 bases, the J end lost 2 bases, and 16 bases lay between the germline ends. Germline CDR1 and CDR2: LNHDA and SQIVND (reference sequence). This CDR3 region has 15 residues. The CDR3 protein is CASSVGAGTPYEQYF. For the CDR3, the DNA is TGTGCCAGTAGTGTTGGGGCAGGGACTCCCTACGAGCAGTACTTC.

This sequence joins TRBV11-2 and TRBJ2-5, with a weak D call TRBD1 (5 bases). This CDR3 is built from 15 residues. CDR1 is SGHAT, CDR2 FQNNGV, per germline. The germline V and J ends were trimmed by 5 bases and 4 bases, with 17 bases remaining between them. CDR3 DNA: TGTGCCAGCAGCCCCGGACAATCACGAGGAGAGACCCAGTACTTC. Translation gives CASSPGQSRGETQYF. The variable domain in full, completed from reference TRBV11-2 and TRBJ2-5, reads EAGVAQSPRYKIIEKRQSVAFWCNPISGHATLYWYQQILGQGPKLLIQFQNNGVVDDSQLPKDRFSAERLKGVDSTLKIQPAKLEDSAVYLCASSPGQSRGETQYFGPGTRLLVL.

Ten or more counts support this clone. The V call is TRBV7-2, the J call TRBJ1-2, with 7 bases matching TRBD1. The V gene end was trimmed by 5 bases and the J gene end by 0 bases; junction bases not matched to a gene: 9. Germline CDR1 SGHTA, CDR2 FQGNSA. The CDR3 covers 16 residues. The CDR3 protein is CASSLQTGPSNYGYTF. The CDR3 DNA reads TGTGCCAGCAGCCTTCAGACAGGGCCCTCTAACTATGGCTACACCTTC. Variable domain in full (rest from reference TRBV7-2 and TRBJ1-2): GAGVSQSPSNKVTEKGKDVELRCDPISGHTALYWYRQSLGQGLEFLIYFQGNSAPDKSGLPSDRFSAERTGGSVSTLTIQRTQQEDSAVYLCASSLQTGPSNYGYTFGSGTRLTVV.

J is TRBJ1-3 and V is TRBV15; maybe TRBD1 (6 bases). The germline V gene has CDR1 LNHNV and CDR2 YYDKDF (reference sequence). Trimming stripped 1 base from V and 0 bases from J, with 16 bases between. This CDR3 contains 18 residues. The CDR3 nucleotides read TGTGCCACCAGCAGAGGGAGCAGGGGCGTTCGCTCTGGAAACACCATATATTTT. This gives the protein CATSRGSRGVRSGNTIYF.

V is TRBV5-1 and J is TRBJ2-1; D uncertain. Trimming cost V 3 bases and J 0 bases, with 7 bases left between them. This CDR3 is 14 amino acids long. Germline V CDR1 and CDR2: SGHRS, YFSETQ. For the CDR3, the DNA is TGCGCCAGCAGCTCTCCTTCCTCCTACAATGAGCAGTTCTTC. As protein: CASSSPSSYNEQFF.

A single count supports this clone. V gene TRBV28 combines with J gene TRBJ1-1, with 11 positions matching TRBD1. Germline CDR1 MDHEN, CDR2 SYDVKM. The V gene end was trimmed by 10 bases and the J gene end by 3 bases; junction bases not matched to a gene: 10. The CDR3 runs 15 residues. In DNA form, the CDR3 reads TGTGCCACTTTGGACAGGGGGCGTAGGGACACTGAAGCTTTCTTT. Amino acids: CATLDRGRRDTEAFF.

This clone has only one observation. The rearrangement links TRBV19 to TRBJ1-2; 9 positions match TRBD1. CDR1 and CDR2 from the germline V gene are LNHDA and SQIVND (reference sequence). Losses at the gene ends were 10 bases for V and 0 bases for J; bases not matched to a gene: 9. The CDR3 totals 15 residues. This chain's CDR3 is CATNRGPASNYGYTF. CDR3 sequence (DNA): TGTGCCACTAACAGGGGGCCGGCTTCTAACTATGGCTACACCTTC.

The CDR3 sequence is CASSEATGTTYEQYF. In DNA, the CDR3 is TGCGCCAGCAGCGAAGCTACCGGGACAACCTACGAGCAGTACTTC. This chain links TRBV4-1 with TRBJ2-7; possible D gene TRBD1, 6 bases. This CDR3 is built from 15 residues. V lost 5 bases and J 2 bases, leaving 16 bases between the germline ends. Germline V lookup: CDR1 MGHRA, CDR2 YSYEKL.

J is TRBJ2-2 and V is TRBV15, with D possibly TRBD1 on 5 matching bases. The CDR3 totals 15 residues. With 3 bases removed from V and 9 bases from J, the gap between germline ends came to 17 bases. Germline-derived CDR1 and CDR2 are LNHNV and YYDKDF (reference sequence). The DNA for the CDR3 is TGTGCCACCAGCAGCCGGTCCGACCCAGGGCGGGAGCTGTTTTTT. This sequence encodes CATSSRSDPGRELFF.

This clone was counted a few times. The chain carries TRBV30 and TRBJ2-7; TRBD1 might be the D (6 bases). V shed 3 bases and J shed 6 bases, with 18 bases lying between them. This CDR3 contains 14 residues. The germline V gene encodes CDR1 GTSNPN and CDR2 SVGIG (reference sequence). CDR3 in DNA: TGTGCCTGGAGCCCCCTAGGCAGGGGAAGCGAGCAGTACTTC. Encoded protein: CAWSPLGRGSEQYF.